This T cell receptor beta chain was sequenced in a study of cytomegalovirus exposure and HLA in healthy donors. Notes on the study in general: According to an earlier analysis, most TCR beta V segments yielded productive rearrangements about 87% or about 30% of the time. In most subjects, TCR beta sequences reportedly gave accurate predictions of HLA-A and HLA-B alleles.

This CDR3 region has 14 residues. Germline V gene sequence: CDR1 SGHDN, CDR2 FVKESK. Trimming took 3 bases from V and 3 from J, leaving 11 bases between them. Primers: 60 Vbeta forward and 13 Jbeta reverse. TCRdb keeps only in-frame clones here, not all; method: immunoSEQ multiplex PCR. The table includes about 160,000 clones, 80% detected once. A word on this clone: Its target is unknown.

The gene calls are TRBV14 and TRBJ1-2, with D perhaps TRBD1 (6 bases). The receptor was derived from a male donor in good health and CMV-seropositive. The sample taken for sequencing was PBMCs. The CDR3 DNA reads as TGTGCCAGCAGCCATCCAGGGGCGGACTATGGCTACACCTTC. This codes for CASSHPGADYGYTF.